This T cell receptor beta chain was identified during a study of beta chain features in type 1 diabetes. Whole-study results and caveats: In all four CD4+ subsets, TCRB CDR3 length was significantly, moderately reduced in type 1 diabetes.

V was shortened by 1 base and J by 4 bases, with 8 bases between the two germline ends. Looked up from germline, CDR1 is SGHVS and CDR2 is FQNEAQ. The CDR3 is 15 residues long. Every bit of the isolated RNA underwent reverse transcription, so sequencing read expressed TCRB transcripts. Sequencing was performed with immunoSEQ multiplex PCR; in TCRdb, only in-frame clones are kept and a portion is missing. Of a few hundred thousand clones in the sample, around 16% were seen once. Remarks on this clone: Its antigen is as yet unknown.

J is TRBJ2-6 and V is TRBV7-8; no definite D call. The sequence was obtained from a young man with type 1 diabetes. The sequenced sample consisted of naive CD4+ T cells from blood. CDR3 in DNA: TGTGCCAGCAGCTTAGGGGCAATAGGGGCCAACGTCCTGACTTTC. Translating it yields CASSLGAIGANVLTF.